This T cell receptor (beta chain) was sequenced in a study of T cell clones after liver transplantation. Study in general: A pre-transplant mixed lymphocyte reaction with TCRbeta sequencing defined graft-donor-reactive clones followed in post-transplant blood. Timepoints were pre-transplant, pre-withdrawal, and after withdrawal was completed or failed. Study observations and caveats: Migration into the graft, not deletion, may explain lost graft donor-reactive T cells.

About this clone: Its antigen is currently unknown.

This table comes from immunoSEQ multiplex PCR, and its TCRdb copy is limited to in-frame clones, with some not included. Of tens of thousands of clones in the sample, approximately 84% were seen once. CD3+CD4+ and CD3+CD8+ cells were FACS-sorted from thawed unstimulated PBMCs. The germline V gene encodes CDR1 SGHDN and CDR2 FVKESK. V was clipped by 0 bases and J by 4 bases; unmatched bases: 6. CDR3 size: 16 residues. V gene TRBV14 combines with J gene TRBJ2-5; TRBD2 matches at 9 bases. The specimen comprised CD4+ T cells from blood, sampled before liver transplant. The TCR originated in a human donor who received a liver transplant. CDR3 coding DNA: TGTGCCAGCAGCCAAGACCTAGCGGGATGGCCAGAGACCCAGTACTTC. Protein: CASSQDLAGWPETQYF.